This TCR beta chain was sequenced in a study of vaccination effects on CD4 cells after COVID-19. Study-wide results and limits: The study found marked clonal contraction of infection- and vaccine-induced clones late after vaccination.

Ahead of sequencing, the ViraFEST assay grew antigen-specific CD4+ T cells using viral peptide pools. Following culture for approximately ten days, CD4+ T cells were isolated. Vaccinees lacked prior SARS-CoV-2 infection and tested negative for nucleocapsid antibodies. Clones were read by immunoSEQ multiplex PCR, and TCRdb kept only the in-frame ones, dropping some. Of roughly 45,000 clones listed, around 76% are singletons. Comment on this clone: Its antigen is undetermined.

The material sequenced was CD4+ T cells from PBMCs cultured with SARS-CoV-2 spike peptides, taken before COVID-19 vaccination. The TCR sequence derives from a human donor who received a COVID-19 vaccine.

CDR3 residues: CASSQGRGFRTDTQYF. The CDR3 DNA is TGCGCCAGCAGCCAAGGGCGGGGGTTTCGCACAGATACGCAGTATTTT. The rearrangement links TRBV4-3 to TRBJ2-3; 7 bases match TRBD2. V dropped 1 base and J dropped 1; count of bases not matched to a gene: 5. Germline CDR1 and CDR2: LGHNA and YSLEER. This CDR3 has 16 residues.